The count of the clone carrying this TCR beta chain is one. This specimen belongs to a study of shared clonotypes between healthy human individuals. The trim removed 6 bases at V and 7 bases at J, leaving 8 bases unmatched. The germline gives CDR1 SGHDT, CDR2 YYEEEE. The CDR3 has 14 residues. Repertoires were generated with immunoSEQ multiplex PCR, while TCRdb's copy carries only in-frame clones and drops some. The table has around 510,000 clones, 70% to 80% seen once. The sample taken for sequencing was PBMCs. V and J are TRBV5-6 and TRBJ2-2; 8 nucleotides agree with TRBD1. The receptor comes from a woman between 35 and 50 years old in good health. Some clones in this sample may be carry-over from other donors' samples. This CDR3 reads CASKDRVGIGELFF. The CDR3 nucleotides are TGTGCCAGCAAGGACAGGGTAGGGATCGGGGAGCTGTTTTTT.